A selection of T cell receptor beta chains follows, all from one sample in a study of blood T cell repertoires in COVID-19. Profiling relied on immunoSEQ multiplex PCR, and the TCRdb table lists in-frame clones only, not all of them. The sample carries around 150,000 clones, 84% recorded once. Sequenced material: PBMCs or T cells enriched from blood (not recorded which). The receptors stem from a woman in her forties or fifties with acute COVID-19. Each CDR3 is given with its conserved first and last residue. A D gene is named only where the DNA matches it firmly. Size values are once, few and many counts, or a class for expanded clones, and some rows have none.

v_gene: TRBV5-4
d_gene: TRBD2
abundance: -
j_gene: TRBJ2-3
CDR3aa: CASSSQKREGHTQYF
CDR3nt: TGTGCCAGCAGTTCCCAGAAGCGGGAGGGTCATACGCAGTATTTT

v_gene: TRBV12-3/TRBV12-4
d_gene: TRBD1
abundance: -
j_gene: TRBJ1-1
CDR3aa: CASRGQLNTEAFF
CDR3nt: TGTGCCAGCAGGGGACAGTTGAACACTGAAGCTTTCTTT

v_gene: TRBV2
d_gene: TRBD1
abundance: -
j_gene: TRBJ2-7
CDR3aa: CASSGRQGATHEQYF
CDR3nt: TGTGCCAGCAGTGGAAGACAGGGGGCGACCCACGAGCAGTACTTC

v_gene: TRBV5-1
d_gene: -
abundance: -
j_gene: TRBJ2-7
CDR3aa: CASSLVVAPYEQYF
CDR3nt: TGCGCCAGCAGCTTGGTAGTAGCGCCCTACGAGCAGTACTTC

v_gene: TRBV19
d_gene: -
abundance: -
j_gene: TRBJ1-5
CDR3aa: CASTRLEGSGQPQHF
CDR3nt: TGTGCCAGTACCCGCTTGGAGGGTTCAGGACAGCCCCAGCATTTT

v_gene: TRBV7-7
d_gene: TRBD2
abundance: -
j_gene: TRBJ2-1
CDR3aa: CASSLTSGSSDEQFF
CDR3nt: TGTGCCAGCAGCTTAACTAGCGGGAGTTCAGATGAGCAGTTCTTC

v_gene: TRBV25-1
d_gene: -
abundance: few
j_gene: TRBJ1-5
CDR3aa: CASSGVGYNQPQHF
CDR3nt: TGTGCCAGCAGTGGGGTCGGGTACAATCAGCCCCAGCATTTT

v_gene: TRBV7-2
d_gene: TRBD1
abundance: -
j_gene: TRBJ1-1
CDR3aa: CASSSQGVLMNTEAFF
CDR3nt: TGTGCCAGCAGCTCCCAGGGGGTGTTAATGAACACTGAAGCTTTCTTT

v_gene: TRBV24-1
d_gene: -
abundance: -
j_gene: TRBJ2-1
CDR3aa: CATSDATTRANYNEQFF
CDR3nt: TGTGCCACCAGTGACGCTACAACGAGGGCGAACTACAATGAGCAGTTCTTC

v_gene: TRBV6-5
d_gene: TRBD2
abundance: once
j_gene: TRBJ2-1
CDR3aa: CASSYFSQRGNEQFF
CDR3nt: TGTGCCAGCAGTTACTTTAGCCAGCGGGGCAATGAGCAGTTCTTC

v_gene: TRBV3-1/TRBV3-2
d_gene: -
abundance: -
j_gene: TRBJ1-5
CDR3aa: CASSQDYSNQPQHF
CDR3nt: TGTGCCAGCAGCCAAGATTATAGCAATCAGCCCCAGCATTTT

v_gene: TRBV25-1
d_gene: TRBD1
abundance: -
j_gene: TRBJ2-3
CDR3aa: CASSEGQGITDTQYF
CDR3nt: TGTGCCAGCAGTGAGGGACAGGGAATTACAGATACGCAGTATTTT

v_gene: TRBV5-5
d_gene: TRBD2
abundance: -
j_gene: TRBJ2-7
CDR3aa: CASSVRDGTRRGDYEQYF
CDR3nt: TGTGCCAGCAGCGTCCGGGACGGGACCCGCCGGGGGGACTACGAGCAGTACTTC

v_gene: TRBV4-1
d_gene: -
abundance: -
j_gene: TRBJ1-1
CDR3aa: CASSPGGRPNTEAFF
CDR3nt: TGCGCCAGCAGCCCAGGAGGACGGCCGAACACTGAAGCTTTCTTT

v_gene: TRBV12-5
d_gene: -
abundance: -
j_gene: TRBJ1-4
CDR3aa: CASALSEKLFF
CDR3nt: TGTGCTAGTGCCCTATCTGAAAAACTGTTTTTT